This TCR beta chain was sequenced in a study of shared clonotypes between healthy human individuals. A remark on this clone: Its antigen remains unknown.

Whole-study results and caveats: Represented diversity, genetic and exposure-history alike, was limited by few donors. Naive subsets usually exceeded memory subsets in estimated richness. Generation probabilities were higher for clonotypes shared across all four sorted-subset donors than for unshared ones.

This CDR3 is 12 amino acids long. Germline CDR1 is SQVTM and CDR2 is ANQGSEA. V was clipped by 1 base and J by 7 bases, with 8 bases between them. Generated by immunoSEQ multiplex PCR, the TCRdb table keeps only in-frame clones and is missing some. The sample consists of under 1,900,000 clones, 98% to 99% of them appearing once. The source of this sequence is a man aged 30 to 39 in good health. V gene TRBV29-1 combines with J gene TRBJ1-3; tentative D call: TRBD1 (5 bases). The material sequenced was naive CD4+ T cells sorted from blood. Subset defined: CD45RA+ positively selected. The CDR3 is CSVEVGPNTIYF. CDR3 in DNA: TGCAGCGTTGAAGTGGGGCCGAACACCATATATTTT.